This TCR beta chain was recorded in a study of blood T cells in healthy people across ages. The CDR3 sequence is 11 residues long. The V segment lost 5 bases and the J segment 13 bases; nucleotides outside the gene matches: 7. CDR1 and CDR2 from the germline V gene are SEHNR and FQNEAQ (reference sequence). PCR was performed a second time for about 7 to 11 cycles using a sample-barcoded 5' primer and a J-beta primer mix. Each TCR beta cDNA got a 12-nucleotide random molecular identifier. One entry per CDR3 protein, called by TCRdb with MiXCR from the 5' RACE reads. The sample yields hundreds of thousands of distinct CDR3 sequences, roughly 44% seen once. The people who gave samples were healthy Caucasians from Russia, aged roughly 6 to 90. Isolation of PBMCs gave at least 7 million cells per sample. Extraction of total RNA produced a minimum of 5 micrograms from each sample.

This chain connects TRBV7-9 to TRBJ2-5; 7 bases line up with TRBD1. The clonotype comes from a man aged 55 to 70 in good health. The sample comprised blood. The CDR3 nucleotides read TGTGCCAGCAGCCCAACAGGGGAATGGTACTTC. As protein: CASSPTGEWYF.